The 20 T cell receptor beta chains below were found in one sample sequenced in a study of blood T cell repertoires in COVID-19. Data came from immunoSEQ multiplex PCR; TCRdb stores just in-frame clones and leaves some out. This table holds around 33,000 clones, around 77% found once. Sequenced: peripheral blood. The receptors here all came from a human donor in a cohort sampled during active COVID-19.

The chain uses TRBV28 and TRBJ2-5; possibly TRBD1 for D (5 bases). CDR3 size: 12 residues. From germline, CDR1 is MDHEN and CDR2 SYDVKM. V shed 7 bases and J shed 9 bases, with 15 bases lying between them. The CDR3 loop is CASNQDIQSQYF. The CDR3 DNA is TGTGCCAGCAATCAGGACATCCAGTCCCAGTACTTC.

This chain links TRBV4-2 with TRBJ1-1, with D hard to call. Germline CDR1 LGHNA, CDR2 YNFKEQ. The CDR3 extends over 14 amino acids. The V end was cut by 1 base, the J end by 0 bases, with 6 bases between. CDR3 sequence: CASSQAGMNTEAFF. The DNA of the CDR3 is TGTGCCAGCAGCCAAGCAGGTATGAACACTGAAGCTTTCTTT.

The chain is built from TRBV7-2 and TRBJ1-2; 10 nucleotides align to TRBD1. CDR3 length: 18 residues. V was pared by 0 bases and J by 5 bases, with 12 bases of the junction left unmatched. CDR1 and CDR2 from the germline V gene are SGHTA and FQGNSA. The CDR3 coding sequence is TGTGCCAGCAGCTTAGCGGCGAGGACAGGGGGAAGACTTTATGGCTACACCTTC. As protein: CASSLAARTGGRLYGYTF.

The chain employs TRBV9 and TRBJ2-2; 7 positions match TRBD1. CDR3 length equals 15 residues. The V gene end was trimmed by 3 bases and the J gene end by 5 bases; junction bases not matched to a gene: 7. Germline V gene lookup returns CDR1 SGDLS and CDR2 YYNGEE. CDR3 nucleotides: TGTGCCAGCAGCGGTACCGGGACAGAGACCGGGGAGCTGTTTTTT. It translates to CASSGTGTETGELFF.

The V gene is TRBV5-5, the J gene TRBJ1-2; D possibly corresponds to TRBD1 (5 bases). Trimming removed 4 bases from V and 2 bases from J, with 9 bases in between. Germline CDR1 and CDR2: SGHKS and YYEKEE (reference sequence). The CDR3 extends over 13 amino acids. In DNA, the CDR3 is TGTGCCAGCAGCGCGGGACGGAACTATGGCTACACCTTC. This gives the protein CASSAGRNYGYTF.

The chain recombines TRBV30 with TRBJ1-2; 7 nucleotides align to TRBD1. The CDR3 totals 13 residues. V lost 7 bases, J lost 9 bases, and 14 bases stayed unmatched. Germline CDR1 reads GTSNPN; CDR2 reads SVGIG (reference sequence). CDR3 nucleotides: TGTGCCTACCTCGCCGGGACAGCCGTGCGCTACACCTTC. Translating it yields CAYLAGTAVRYTF.

The chain recombines TRBV3-1 (or the pseudogene TRBV3-2) with TRBJ2-3; maybe TRBD1 (6 bases). Germline V gene data show CDR1 as LGHDT and CDR2 as YNNKEL (reference sequence). The CDR3 is 15 amino acids. V was clipped by 2 bases and J by 8 bases, with 17 bases between them. CDR3 loop: CASSQTVSVRGTQYF. The DNA of the CDR3 is TGTGCCAGCAGCCAAACTGTCAGCGTCAGGGGTACGCAGTATTTT.

The CDR3: CAISEFAGTYEQYF. DNA for the CDR3: TGTGCCATCAGTGAGTTCGCGGGAACCTACGAGCAGTACTTC. The chain is built from TRBV10-3 and TRBJ2-7; TRBD2 is a possible D gene (6 bases). Germline assignment: CDR1 ENHRY and CDR2 SYGVKD. V was shortened by 1 base and J by 2 bases, with 9 bases between the two germline ends. This CDR3 has 14 residues.

The rearrangement uses TRBV6-5 and TRBJ1-1; possible D gene TRBD1, 6 bases. The CDR3 length is 14 residues. Trimming cost V 7 bases and J 1 base, with 13 bases left between them. In germline, CDR1 is MNHEY, CDR2 SVGAGI. Written as DNA, the CDR3 is TGTGCCAGCAAGGACAGCCCCGGGAACACTGAAGCTTTCTTT. Protein: CASKDSPGNTEAFF.

This chain joins TRBV7-8 and TRBJ2-1; D possibly corresponds to TRBD1 (6 bases). Trimming removed 2 bases from V and 6 bases from J, with 11 bases in between. CDR1 is SGHVS and CDR2 is FQNEAQ in the germline V gene. This CDR3 is built from 14 residues. CDR3 region: CASSLRAGVNEQFF. DNA of the CDR3: TGTGCCAGCAGCTTACGTGCAGGGGTCAATGAGCAGTTCTTC. The entire variable domain, with the rest obtained from reference TRBV7-8 and TRBJ2-1, is as follows: GAGVSQSPRYKVAKRGQDVALRCDPISGHVSLFWYQQALGQGPEFLTYFQNEAQLDKSGLPSDRFFAERPEGSVSTLKIQRTQQEDSAVYLCASSLRAGVNEQFFGPGTRLTVL.

The chain links TRBV19 to TRBJ2-7; the match to TRBD1 covers 10 bases. V lost 6 bases to trimming and J lost 0 bases; unmatched junction nucleotides: 8. CDR3 length: 16 residues. Germline CDR1 and CDR2: LNHDA and SQIVND (reference sequence). CDR3 sequence (DNA): TGTGCCAGTAGAGGGACAGGGGATCCGAGCTCCTACGAGCAGTACTTC. Translating gives CASRGTGDPSSYEQYF.

The rearrangement uses TRBV4-2 and TRBJ1-2; tentative D call: TRBD1 (6 bases). The length of the CDR3 is 15 residues. V was trimmed by 2 bases and J by 4 bases, leaving 14 bases between them. Germline values: CDR1 LGHNA, CDR2 YNFKEQ. The CDR3 bases are TGTGCCAGCAGCCAAAATGGGGGGGGCGGCTATGGCTACACCTTC. This translates into CASSQNGGGGYGYTF.

To note about this clone: The junction differs from germline at one of its ends, possibly a read error. This sequence joins TRBV11-3 and TRBJ1-5, with D perhaps TRBD1 (5 bases). The germline CDR1 and CDR2 sequences are SGHNT and YENEEA. The CDR3 has 16 residues. The CDR3 sequence is CASSLGQGRSNQPQHF. CDR3 DNA: TGTGCCAGCAGTTTAGGACAAGGAAGGTCCAATCAGCCCCAGCATTTT.

The V gene is TRBV27, the J gene TRBJ2-1; a weak D match, TRBD1 (6 bases). Per germline, CDR1 MNHEY and CDR2 SMNVEV (reference sequence). This CDR3 region has 19 residues. V lost 3 bases to trimming and J lost 2 bases, with 23 bases between them. This CDR3 is CASSFGLYPRTDAYNEQFF. The CDR3 region has the DNA TGTGCCAGCAGTTTTGGACTCTACCCCAGGACAGACGCCTACAATGAGCAGTTCTTC.

The chain recombines TRBV4-2 with TRBJ2-2, with 8 bases lining up with TRBD2. Losses at the gene ends were 7 bases for V and 5 bases for J; bases not matched to a gene: 9. Per germline, CDR1 LGHNA and CDR2 YNFKEQ. The CDR3 runs to 15 residues. As DNA, the CDR3 is TGTGCCAGCAACGGGAGGGAAAGCGGAACCGGGGAGCTGTTTTTT. Translating it yields CASNGRESGTGELFF.

This clone was observed once. The chain carries TRBV11-1 and TRBJ2-3, with TRBD1 matching over 7 bases. Germline assignment: CDR1 SGHAT and CDR2 FQDESV (reference sequence). Trimming took 5 bases from V and 0 from J; bases not matched to a gene: 5. There are 15 residues in the CDR3. CDR3: CASSPTGASTDTQYF. The CDR3 DNA sequence: TGTGCCAGCAGCCCCACAGGGGCAAGCACAGATACGCAGTATTTT.

The chain recombines TRBV18 with TRBJ2-2; 10 nucleotides agree with TRBD2. CDR1 is KGHSH, CDR2 LQKENI, per germline. The V gene end was trimmed by 3 bases and the J gene end by 0 bases; junction bases not matched to a gene: 7. The CDR3 loop spans 18 amino acids. The CDR3 DNA follows: TGTGCCAGCTCACCCCTTCTAGCGGGGGTTACGAACACCGGGGAGCTGTTTTTT. This translates into CASSPLLAGVTNTGELFF.

This clone occurred a few times. The gene calls are TRBV6-1 and TRBJ1-5, with 8 bases that match TRBD1. Trimming cost V 8 bases and J 1 base; bases outside gene matches: 10. Looked up from germline, CDR1 is MNHNS and CDR2 is SASEGT. The CDR3 is made up of 16 amino acids. The CDR3 here is CASRAQQGGSNQPQHF. In DNA form, the CDR3 reads TGTGCCAGCCGTGCCCAACAGGGGGGAAGCAATCAGCCCCAGCATTTT.

A few counts support this clone. The chain links TRBV7-9 to TRBJ2-3, with 12 nucleotides matching TRBD2. The germline V gene encodes CDR1 SEHNR and CDR2 FQNEAQ (reference sequence). The CDR3 runs 15 residues. Trimming took 8 bases from V and 3 from J; bases not matched to a gene: 6. CDR3 nucleotide sequence: TGTGCCAGCGGGACGACTAGCGGGAGAACAGATACGCAGTATTTT. Protein sequence: CASGTTSGRTDTQYF.

CDR3 sequence reads: CASSPRTGSGEQYF. CDR3 bases: TGTGCCAGCAGCCCCCGGACAGGGTCGGGCGAGCAGTACTTC. The genes are TRBV3-1 (or the pseudogene TRBV3-2) and TRBJ2-7, with 8 bases that match TRBD1. Unmatched junction bases numbered 8, after V lost 4 bases and J lost 6 bases. CDR3 length: 14 residues. Germline CDR1 LGHDT, CDR2 YNNKEL (reference sequence).